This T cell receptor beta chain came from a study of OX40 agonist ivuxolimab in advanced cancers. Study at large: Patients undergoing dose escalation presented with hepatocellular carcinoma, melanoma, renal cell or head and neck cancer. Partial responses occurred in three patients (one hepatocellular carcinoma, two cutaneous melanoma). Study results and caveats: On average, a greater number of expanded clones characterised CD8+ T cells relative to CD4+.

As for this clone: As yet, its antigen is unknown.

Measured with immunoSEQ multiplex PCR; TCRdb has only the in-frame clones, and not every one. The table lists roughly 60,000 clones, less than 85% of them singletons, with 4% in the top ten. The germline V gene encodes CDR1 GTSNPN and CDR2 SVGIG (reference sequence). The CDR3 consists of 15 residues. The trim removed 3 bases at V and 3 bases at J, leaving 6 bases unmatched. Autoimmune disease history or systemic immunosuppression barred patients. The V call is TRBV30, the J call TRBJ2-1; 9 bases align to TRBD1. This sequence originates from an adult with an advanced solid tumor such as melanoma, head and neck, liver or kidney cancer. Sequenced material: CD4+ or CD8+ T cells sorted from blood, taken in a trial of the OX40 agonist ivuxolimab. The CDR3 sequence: CAWRDPGQGYNEQFF. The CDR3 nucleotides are TGTGCCTGGAGGGACCCGGGACAGGGCTACAATGAGCAGTTCTTC. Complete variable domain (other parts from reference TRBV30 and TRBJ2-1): SQTIHQWPATLVQPVGSPLSLECTVEGTSNPNLYWYRQAAGRGLQLLFYSVGIGQISSEVPQNLSASRPQDRQFILSSKKLLLSDSGFYLCAWRDPGQGYNEQFFGPGTRLTVL.